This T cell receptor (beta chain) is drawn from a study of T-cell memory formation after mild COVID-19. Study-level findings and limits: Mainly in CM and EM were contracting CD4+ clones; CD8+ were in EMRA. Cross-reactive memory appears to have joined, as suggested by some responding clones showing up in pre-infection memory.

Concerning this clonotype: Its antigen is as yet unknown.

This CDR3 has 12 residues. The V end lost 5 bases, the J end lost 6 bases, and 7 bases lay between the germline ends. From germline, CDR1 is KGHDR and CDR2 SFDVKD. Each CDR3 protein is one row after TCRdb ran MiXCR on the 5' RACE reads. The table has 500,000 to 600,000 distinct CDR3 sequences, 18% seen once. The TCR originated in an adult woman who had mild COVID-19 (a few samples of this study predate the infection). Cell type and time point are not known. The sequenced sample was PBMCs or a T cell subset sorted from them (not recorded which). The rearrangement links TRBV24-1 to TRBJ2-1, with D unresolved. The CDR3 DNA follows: TGTGCCACCAGTGTCCTAGGCAATGAGCAGTTCTTC. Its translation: CATSVLGNEQFF.